These 16 T cell receptor beta chains share one sample of origin, sequenced in a study of T-cell memory formation after mild COVID-19. A single record per CDR3 protein comes from TCRdb applying MiXCR to the 5' RACE reads. The data show fewer than 550,000 distinct CDR3 sequences, around 18% seen once. The sample consisted of PBMCs or a T cell subset sorted from them (not recorded which). Every receptor here comes from an adult woman who had mild COVID-19 (a few samples of this study predate the infection). Cell type and time point are not known.

A few counts support this clonotype. This chain uses TRBV19 with TRBJ1-1; perhaps TRBD1 as D (5 bases). The germline CDR1 and CDR2 sequences are LNHDA and SQIVND (reference sequence). Trimming took 8 bases from V and 5 from J, leaving 18 bases between them. CDR3 length: 14 residues. CDR3 bases: TGTGCCAGTGGTTTCCAGGGAACGGGGACTGAAGCTTTCTTT. Protein sequence: CASGFQGTGTEAFF.

The CDR3 bases are TGCGCCAGCCCCCTACAACCCGCAGGGGGCGAATACGAGCAGTACTTC. Amino acids: CASPLQPAGGEYEQYF. The chain links TRBV5-1 to TRBJ2-7; 8 bases align to TRBD1. J lost 4 bases, V lost 7 bases, and 16 bases had no gene match. Germline assignment: CDR1 SGHRS and CDR2 YFSETQ. The CDR3 spans 16 residues.

The chain recombines TRBV5-4 with TRBJ2-3; TRBD1 matches at 8 bases. CDR3 length: 16 residues. The J segment lost 3 bases and the V segment lost 4 bases, leaving 10 bases of the junction unmatched. The germline gives CDR1 SGHNT, CDR2 YYREEE (reference sequence). The CDR3 reads CASSPDRVVATDTQYF. CDR3 bases: TGTGCCAGCAGCCCGGACAGGGTCGTAGCGACAGATACGCAGTATTTT. Based on the CDR3 plus reference TRBV5-4 and TRBJ2-3, the full variable domain is ETGVTQSPTHLIKTRGQQVTLRCSSQSGHNTVSWYQQALGQGPQFIFQYYREEENGRGNFPPRFSGLQFPNYSSELNVNALELDDSALYLCASSPDRVVATDTQYFGPGTRLTVL.

In this sample, this clonotype turned up a few times. This sequence joins TRBV27 and TRBJ2-7; 13 bases line up with TRBD2. This CDR3 is 16 amino acids long. V gave up 6 bases and J gave up 3 bases; unmatched junction bases: 8. The germline gives CDR1 MNHEY, CDR2 SMNVEV (reference sequence). CDR3 DNA: TGTGCCAGCAGCTGGACTAGCGGGAGTTTGGTCTACGAGCAGTACTTC. Translated: CASSWTSGSLVYEQYF.

This clonotype was seen a handful of times. The V call is TRBV12-3 or TRBV12-4, the J call TRBJ1-5; no firm D call. V lost 6 bases and J 2 bases, leaving 17 bases between the germline ends. CDR3 size: 16 residues. CDR3 DNA sequence: TGTGCCAGCAGCCCTCCCGGGTCAGGAGGCAATCAGCCCCAGCATTTT. It specifies CASSPPGSGGNQPQHF.

This chain uses TRBV6-2 or TRBV6-3 with TRBJ1-5; a weak D match, TRBD1 (5 bases). This CDR3 comprises 16 residues. V lost 6 bases to trimming and J lost 2 bases, with 17 bases between them. Germline lookup yields CDR1 MNHEY and CDR2 SVGEGT. The CDR3 is CASSPGGAFGNQPQHF. The CDR3 DNA is TGTGCCAGCAGCCCGGGGGGTGCTTTTGGCAATCAGCCCCAGCATTTT.

The V call is TRBV14, the J call TRBJ2-3; no definite D call. This CDR3 has 15 amino acids. CDR1 is SGHDN and CDR2 is FVKESK in the germline V gene. Trimming left V 1 base short and J 0 bases short, with 8 bases between. CDR3 sequence reads: CASSQGVSSTDTQYF. The CDR3 DNA reads as TGTGCCAGCAGCCAAGGTGTTTCTAGCACAGATACGCAGTATTTT.

This clonotype was detected many times. The rearrangement uses TRBV18 and TRBJ2-2; TRBD1 aligns across 9 bases. The V segment lost 3 bases and the J segment 5 bases; nucleotides outside the gene matches: 10. Germline V lookup: CDR1 KGHSH, CDR2 LQKENI. CDR3 length: 17 amino acids. The chain's CDR3 is CASSPSGTGIWTGELFF. The CDR3 DNA reads TGTGCCAGCTCACCCTCCGGGACAGGGATTTGGACCGGGGAGCTGTTTTTT.

A few counts support this clonotype. This chain's CDR3 is CSALPTSSYNEQFF. The CDR3 bases are TGCAGTGCTCTCCCTACAAGCTCCTACAATGAGCAGTTCTTC. The chain carries TRBV20-1 and TRBJ2-1; the D is unclear. The CDR3 length is 14 residues. V was cut by 5 bases and J by 0 bases, with 11 bases left in between. Germline values: CDR1 DFQATT, CDR2 SNEGSKA (reference sequence).

V and J are TRBV12-3 or TRBV12-4 and TRBJ2-1; D is unresolved. V was cut by 7 bases and J by 3 bases, with 10 bases left in between. The CDR3 consists of 13 residues. The CDR3 is CASTERGYNEQFF. In DNA form, the CDR3 reads TGTGCCAGCACCGAGCGTGGCTACAATGAGCAGTTCTTC.

The chain combines TRBV12-3 or TRBV12-4 with TRBJ2-3; D is possibly TRBD2 (7 bases). Trimming pared 3 bases from V and 1 base from J, leaving 11 bases between. The CDR3 totals 15 residues. The CDR3 loop reads CASSLRGPRTDTQYF. The CDR3 bases are TGTGCCAGCAGTTTGCGGGGGCCACGCACAGATACGCAGTATTTT.

This clonotype was seen a few times. The CDR3: CAWSLNFNTEAFF. In DNA form, the CDR3 reads TGTGCCTGGAGTCTCAACTTTAACACTGAAGCTTTCTTT. V gene TRBV30 combines with J gene TRBJ1-1; D is unresolved. Germline V CDR1 and CDR2: GTSNPN, SVGIG (reference sequence). The CDR3 length is 13 residues. Trimming pared 2 bases from V and 2 bases from J, leaving 9 bases between.

The genes are TRBV29-1 and TRBJ1-1; D unresolved. Germline V gene data show CDR1 as SQVTM and CDR2 as ANQGSEA. The CDR3 loop spans 12 amino acids. V was clipped by 5 bases and J by 1 base, with 8 bases between them. CDR3 nucleotides: TGCAGCGTTACCACAGAGAACACTGAAGCTTTCTTT. Encoded protein: CSVTTENTEAFF.

This clonotype was found many times. The rearrangement uses TRBV7-2 and TRBJ2-3; 7 nucleotides agree with TRBD2. J gave up 0 bases and V 3 bases, and 3 bases lay outside the gene matches. CDR1 and CDR2 (germline): SGHTA, FQGNSA. The CDR3 spans 15 residues. CDR3 DNA sequence: TGTGCCAGCAGCTTTGGGCGGGGGAGCACAGATACGCAGTATTTT. Protein: CASSFGRGSTDTQYF. The variable domain in full, completed from reference TRBV7-2 and TRBJ2-3, reads GAGVSQSPSNKVTEKGKDVELRCDPISGHTALYWYRQSLGQGLEFLIYFQGNSAPDKSGLPSDRFSAERTGGSVSTLTIQRTQQEDSAVYLCASSFGRGSTDTQYFGPGTRLTVL.

The chain is built from TRBV3-1 and TRBJ2-7; possible D gene TRBD1, 6 bases. The CDR3 consists of 15 residues. CDR1 is LGHDT, CDR2 YNNKEL, per germline (reference sequence). Trimming left V 0 bases short and J 3 bases short, with 12 bases between. CDR3 sequence: CASSQDLDSLYEQYF. For the CDR3, the DNA is TGTGCCAGCAGCCAAGATTTGGACAGTCTCTACGAGCAGTACTTC.

In its sample, this clonotype was seen many times. The rearrangement uses TRBV2 and TRBJ1-6, with D uncertain. The CDR3 runs 13 residues. With 8 bases removed from V and 6 bases from J, the gap between germline ends came to 11 bases. The germline V gene encodes CDR1 SNHLY and CDR2 FYNNEI. CDR3: CASSRTGNSPLHF. In nucleotides, the CDR3 is TGTGCCAGCTCAAGGACGGGTAATTCACCCCTCCACTTT.